Sequencing of this TCR beta chain was carried out in a study of breast tumors, draining lymph nodes, adjacent tissues. Findings and caveats of the study: Most tumor T cells seemingly derive from lymph node, then expand in tumor. Tumor T cell lymph node origin was a supported hypothesis, not proven.

The ends lost 7 bases at V and 2 bases at J; junction bases unmatched: 13. The CDR3 spans 17 residues. The germline V gene has CDR1 SNHLY and CDR2 FYNNEI. Axillary draining lymph nodes of breast cancer patients supplied the node samples. This clonotype has a count of ten or more. The antigen remains unidentified. TCRdb recomputed calls from the multiplex PCR reads with MiXCR, one row per CDR3 protein. The top ten hold more than 0.85% of the sample, which has over 250,000 distinct CDR3 sequences, 30% seen once. The chain couples TRBV2 to TRBJ2-1, with 8 bases identical to TRBD2. Sequences were obtained from axillary lymph node tissue. This TCR was recovered from a female donor with breast cancer. Some clones in this sample may be carry-over from other donors' samples. CDR3 sequence: CASTTPSGSGAYNEQFF. CDR3 sequence (DNA): TGTGCCAGCACTACTCCCAGCGGGAGTGGGGCCTACAATGAGCAGTTCTTC. Filled out from reference TRBV2 and TRBJ2-1, the complete variable domain reads EPEVTQTPSHQVTQMGQEVILRCVPISNHLYFYWYRQILGQKVEFLVSFYNNEISEKSEIFDDQFSVERPDGSNFTLKIRSTKLEDSAMYFCASTTPSGSGAYNEQFFGPGTRLTVL.